What follows describes a single TCR beta chain. Its target is unknown. Libraries were prepared by immunoSEQ multiplex PCR; TCRdb keeps only in-frame clonotypes and omits some of them. In the table there are under 20,000 clones, approximately 90% of which are singletons. The sample comes from a study of OX40 agonist ivuxolimab in advanced cancers. Overall study findings and caveats: Fewer expanded clones were found on average in CD4+ than in CD8+ T cells.

V was cut by 7 bases and J by 0 bases, with 19 bases left in between. The CDR3 length is 17 residues. Germline CDR1 is MDHEN and CDR2 is SYDVKM. The V call is TRBV28, the J call TRBJ2-1; D might be TRBD1 or TRBD2, each matching 5 bases. The TCR sequence derives from an adult with an advanced solid tumor such as melanoma, head and neck, liver or kidney cancer. The source was CD4+ or CD8+ T cells sorted from blood, collected in a trial of the OX40 agonist ivuxolimab. This chain's CDR3 is CASTRDGRALSYNEQFF. For the CDR3, the DNA is TGTGCCAGCACCAGGGACGGACGGGCCCTCTCCTACAATGAGCAGTTCTTC.